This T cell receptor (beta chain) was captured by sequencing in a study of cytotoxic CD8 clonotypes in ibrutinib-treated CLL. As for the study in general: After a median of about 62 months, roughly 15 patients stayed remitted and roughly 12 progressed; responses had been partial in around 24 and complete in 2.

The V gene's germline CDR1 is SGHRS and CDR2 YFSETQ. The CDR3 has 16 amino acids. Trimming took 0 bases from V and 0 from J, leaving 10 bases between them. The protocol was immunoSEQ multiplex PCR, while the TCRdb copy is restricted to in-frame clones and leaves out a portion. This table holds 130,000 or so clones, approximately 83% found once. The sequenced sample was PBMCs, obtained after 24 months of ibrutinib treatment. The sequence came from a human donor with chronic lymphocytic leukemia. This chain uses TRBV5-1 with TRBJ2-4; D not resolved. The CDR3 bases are TGCGCCAGCAGCTTGGCACCTGACACAGCCAAAAACATTCAGTACTTC. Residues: CASSLAPDTAKNIQYF.